This T cell receptor beta chain came from a study of PD-L1 blockade in urothelial cancer. Trimming took 6 bases from V and 4 from J, leaving 12 bases between them. The CDR3 loop spans 13 amino acids. The germline CDR1 and CDR2 sequences are MNHEY and SVGAGI. Data came from immunoSEQ multiplex PCR; TCRdb stores just in-frame clones and leaves some out. The table has tens of thousands of clones, around 84% seen once; the top ten hold under 3.5%. The receptor was isolated from a man aged 50 to 59 with urothelial cancer. The V call is TRBV6-5, the J call TRBJ1-1; a weak D match, TRBD1 (6 bases). This sample comprised PBMCs, obtained around atezolizumab (anti-PD-L1) treatment. CDR3 nucleotides: TGTGCCAGCAGAATAGGGGGGGGCACTGAAGCTTTCTTT. Protein: CASRIGGGTEAFF.